This entry is about one TCR beta chain. Data came from immunoSEQ multiplex PCR; TCRdb stores just in-frame clones and leaves some out. The table lists 120,000 to 150,000 clones, approximately 81% of them singletons, with around 2.5% in the top ten. The data were obtained in a study of blood T cell repertoires in COVID-19. There are 15 residues in the CDR3. Germline V gene sequence: CDR1 SQVTM, CDR2 ANQGSEA. The junction had 6 bases not matched to a gene; V was cut back by 4 bases and J by 2 bases. The chain couples TRBV29-1 to TRBJ2-5; 11 bases map to TRBD2. The TCR originated in a human donor with acute or convalescent COVID-19. The donor label of this sample is uncertain. The sample comprised peripheral blood. CDR3 in amino acids: CSVVGGTSGQETQYF. The CDR3, as DNA: TGCAGCGTTGTCGGCGGGACTAGCGGACAAGAGACCCAGTACTTC. The full variable domain, completed using reference TRBV29-1 and TRBJ2-5, is SAVISQKPSRDICQRGTSLTIQCQVDSQVTMMFWYRQQPGQSLTLIATANQGSEATYESGFVIDKFPISRPNLTFSTLTVSNMSPEDSSIYLCSVVGGTSGQETQYFGPGTRLLVL.